In this sample, the clone carrying this T cell receptor (beta chain) turned up many times. Its matching antigen is unknown. The data originate from a study of identical twins. Findings and caveats of the study: Analyses of zero insertions could be partly confounded by invariant MAIT and iNKT cells. Beta out-of-frame twin sharing showed a weaker excess.

Each CDR3 protein is one row after TCRdb ran MiXCR on the 5' RACE reads. The sample records 300,000 to 400,000 distinct CDR3 sequences, 8.5% to 10% being singletons. The V gene's germline CDR1 is SGHKS and CDR2 YYEKEE (reference sequence). Trimming shortened V by 4 bases and J by 4 bases, and 12 bases separated the two germline ends. The CDR3 is 14 residues long. Sequenced material: naive T cells sorted from blood. The J gene is TRBJ1-5, the V gene TRBV5-5; a weak D match, TRBD1 (5 bases). This receptor was identified in a woman aged 45-59 years in good health. The CDR3 region has the DNA TGTGCCAGCAGCATCAGGGTAGGGAATCAGCCCCAGCATTTT. Its translation is CASSIRVGNQPQHF.